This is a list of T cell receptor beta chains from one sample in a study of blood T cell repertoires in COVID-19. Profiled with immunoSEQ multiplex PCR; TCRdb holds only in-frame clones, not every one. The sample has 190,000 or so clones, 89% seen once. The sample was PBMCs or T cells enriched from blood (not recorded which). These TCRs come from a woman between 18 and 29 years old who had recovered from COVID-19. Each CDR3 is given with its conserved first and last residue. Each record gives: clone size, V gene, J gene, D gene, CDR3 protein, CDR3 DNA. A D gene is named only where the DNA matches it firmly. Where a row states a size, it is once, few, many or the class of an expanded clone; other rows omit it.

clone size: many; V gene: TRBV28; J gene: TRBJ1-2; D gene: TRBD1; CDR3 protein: CASSDAVPRDRDYGYTF; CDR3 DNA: TGTGCCAGCAGTGATGCTGTCCCCCGGGACAGGGACTATGGCTACACCTTC
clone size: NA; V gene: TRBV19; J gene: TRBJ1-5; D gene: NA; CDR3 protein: CASRGWGRYNQPQHF; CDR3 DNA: TGTGCCAGCAGGGGTTGGGGAAGATATAATCAGCCCCAGCATTTT
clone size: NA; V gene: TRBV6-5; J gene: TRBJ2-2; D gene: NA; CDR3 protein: CASSYQARHTGELFF; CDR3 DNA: TGTGCCAGCAGTTACCAGGCAAGGCACACCGGGGAGCTGTTTTTT
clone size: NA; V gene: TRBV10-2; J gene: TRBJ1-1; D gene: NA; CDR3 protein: CASSEPLGGDTEAFF; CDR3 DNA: TGCGCCAGCAGCGAGCCTCTGGGGGGAGACACTGAAGCTTTCTTT
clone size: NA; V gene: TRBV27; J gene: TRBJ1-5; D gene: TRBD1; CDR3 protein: CASMRGQGPLYSNQPQHF; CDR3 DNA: TGTGCCAGCATGAGAGGACAGGGGCCGCTTTATAGCAATCAGCCCCAGCATTTT
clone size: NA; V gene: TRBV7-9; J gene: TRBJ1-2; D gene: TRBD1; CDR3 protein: CASGTGDGYTF; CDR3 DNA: TGTGCCAGCGGGACAGGGGATGGCTACACCTTC
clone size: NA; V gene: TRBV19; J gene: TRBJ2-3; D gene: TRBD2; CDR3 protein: CASSIMVGGSTDTQYF; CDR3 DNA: TGTGCCAGTAGTATCATGGTGGGGGGGAGCACAGATACGCAGTATTTT
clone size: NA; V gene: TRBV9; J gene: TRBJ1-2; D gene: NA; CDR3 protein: CASSVDWRPGYTF; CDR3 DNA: TGTGCCAGCAGCGTAGATTGGAGACCGGGCTACACCTTC
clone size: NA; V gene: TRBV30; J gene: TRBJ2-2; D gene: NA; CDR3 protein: CAWLSQGNTGELFF; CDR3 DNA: TGTGCCTGGTTGTCACAGGGGAACACCGGGGAGCTGTTTTTT
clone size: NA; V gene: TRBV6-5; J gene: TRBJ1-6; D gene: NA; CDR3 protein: CASSSRGISSPLHF; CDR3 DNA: TGTGCCAGCAGTTCCCGAGGAATCTCTTCACCCCTCCACTTT
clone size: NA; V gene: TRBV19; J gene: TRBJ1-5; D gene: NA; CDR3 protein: CASRGWRVNQPQHF; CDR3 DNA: TGTGCCAGTAGGGGGTGGAGGGTAAATCAGCCCCAGCATTTT
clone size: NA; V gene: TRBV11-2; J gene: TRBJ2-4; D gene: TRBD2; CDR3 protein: CASSLLLAGELAKNIQYF; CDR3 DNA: TGTGCCAGCAGCTTGCTGCTAGCGGGGGAGTTAGCCAAAAACATTCAGTACTTC
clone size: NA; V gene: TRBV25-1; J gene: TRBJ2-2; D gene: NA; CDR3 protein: CASPRRGPNTGELFF; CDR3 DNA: TGTGCCAGCCCGAGGAGGGGGCCAAACACCGGGGAGCTGTTTTTT
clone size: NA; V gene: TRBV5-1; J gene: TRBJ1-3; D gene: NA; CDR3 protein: CASSLQASGNTIYF; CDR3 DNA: TGCGCCAGCAGCTTACAGGCCTCTGGAAACACCATATATTTT
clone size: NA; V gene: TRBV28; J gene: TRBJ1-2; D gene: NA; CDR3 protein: CASSLSAAYGGYTF; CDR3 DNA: TGTGCCAGCAGTTTATCGGCAGCCTACGGGGGCTACACCTTC
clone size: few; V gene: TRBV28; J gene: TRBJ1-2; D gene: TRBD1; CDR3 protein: CASSPGTGEINGYTF; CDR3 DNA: TGTGCCAGCAGTCCTGGGACAGGGGAAATAAATGGCTACACCTTC
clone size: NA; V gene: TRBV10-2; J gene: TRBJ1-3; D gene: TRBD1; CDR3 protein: CASWTGDSGNTIYF; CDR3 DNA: TGCGCCAGCTGGACAGGGGACTCTGGAAACACCATATATTTT
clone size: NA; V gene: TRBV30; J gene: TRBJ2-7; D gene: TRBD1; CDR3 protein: CAWKGTGRHEQYF; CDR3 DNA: TGTGCCTGGAAGGGGACAGGGCGCCACGAGCAGTACTTC
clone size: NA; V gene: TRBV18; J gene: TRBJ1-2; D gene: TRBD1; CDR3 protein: CASRTGGNYGYTF; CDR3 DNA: TGTGCCAGCCGGACAGGGGGGAACTATGGCTACACCTTC
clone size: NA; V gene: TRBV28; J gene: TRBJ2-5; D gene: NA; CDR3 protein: CASSEETQYF; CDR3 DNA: TGTGCCAGCAGCGAGGAGACCCAGTACTTC
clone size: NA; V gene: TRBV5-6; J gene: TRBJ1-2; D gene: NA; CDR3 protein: CASSFQGSLPSWGGYTF; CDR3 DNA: TGTGCCAGCAGCTTTCAGGGCAGCCTCCCTTCTTGGGGTGGCTACACCTTC
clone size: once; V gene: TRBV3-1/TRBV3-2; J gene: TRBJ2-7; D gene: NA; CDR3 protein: CASSWRGDSEQYF; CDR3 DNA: TGTGCCAGCAGCTGGAGAGGGGACTCGGAGCAGTACTTC
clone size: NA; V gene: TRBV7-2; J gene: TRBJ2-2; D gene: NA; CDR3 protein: CASGGLVGELFF; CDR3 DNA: TGTGCCAGCGGAGGATTGGTCGGGGAGCTGTTTTTT
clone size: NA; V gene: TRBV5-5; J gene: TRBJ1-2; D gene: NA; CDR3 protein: CASSLRRWGGPGYGYTF; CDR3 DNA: TGTGCCAGCAGCTTGCGTCGGTGGGGGGGCCCAGGCTATGGCTACACCTTC
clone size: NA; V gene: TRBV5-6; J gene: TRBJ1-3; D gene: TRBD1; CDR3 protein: CASSFQGASGNTIYF; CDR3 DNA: TGTGCCAGCAGCTTCCAGGGGGCTTCTGGAAACACCATATATTTT
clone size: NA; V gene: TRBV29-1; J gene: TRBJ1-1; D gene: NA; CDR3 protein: CSGLGGSMAEAFF; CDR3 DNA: TGCAGCGGACTCGGGGGGTCGATGGCTGAAGCTTTCTTT
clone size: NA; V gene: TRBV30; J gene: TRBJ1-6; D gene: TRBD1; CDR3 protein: CASEGQGMNSPLHF; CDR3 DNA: TGTGCCTCAGAGGGACAGGGGATGAATTCACCCCTCCACTTT
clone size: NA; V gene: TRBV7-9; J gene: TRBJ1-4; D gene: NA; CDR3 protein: CASSLSAGLYEKLFF; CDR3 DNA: TGTGCCAGCAGCTTATCGGCAGGGTTGTACGAAAAACTGTTTTTT
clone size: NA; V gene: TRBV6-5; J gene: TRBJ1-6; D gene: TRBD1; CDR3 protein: CASSPDRGQGSPLHF; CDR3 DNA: TGTGCCAGCAGTCCCGACAGGGGGCAAGGTTCACCCCTCCACTTT
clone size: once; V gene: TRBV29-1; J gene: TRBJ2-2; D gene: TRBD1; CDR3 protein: CSVPRDSNTGELFF; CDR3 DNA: TGCAGCGTTCCCCGGGACAGTAACACCGGGGAGCTGTTTTTT
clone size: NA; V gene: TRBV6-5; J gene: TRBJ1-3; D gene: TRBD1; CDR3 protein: CASTGQGRNTIYF; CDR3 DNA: TGTGCCAGCACTGGACAGGGGAGGAACACCATATATTTT
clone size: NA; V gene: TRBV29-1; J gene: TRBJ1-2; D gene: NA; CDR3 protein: CSVRTDYGYTF; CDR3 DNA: TGCAGCGTTCGGACAGACTATGGCTACACCTTC
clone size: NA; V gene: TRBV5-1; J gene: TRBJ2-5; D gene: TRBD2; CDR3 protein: CASSLGTRAGVGETQYF; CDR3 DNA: TGCGCCAGCAGCTTGGGGACGCGAGCGGGGGTAGGTGAGACCCAGTACTTC
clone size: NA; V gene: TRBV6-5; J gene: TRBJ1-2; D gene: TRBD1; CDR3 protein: CASATGTNYGYTF; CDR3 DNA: TGTGCCAGCGCGACAGGGACTAACTATGGCTACACCTTC
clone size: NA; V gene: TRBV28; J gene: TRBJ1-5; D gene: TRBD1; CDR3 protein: CASSLKVGTGYQPQHF; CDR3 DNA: TGTGCCAGCAGTTTAAAGGTGGGGACAGGGTATCAGCCCCAGCATTTT
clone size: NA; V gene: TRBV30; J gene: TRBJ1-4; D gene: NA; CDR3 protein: CAWRAGGEKLFF; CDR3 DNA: TGTGCCTGGAGAGCCGGGGGTGAAAAACTGTTTTTT
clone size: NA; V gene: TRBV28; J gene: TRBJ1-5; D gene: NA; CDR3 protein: CASSSPGTSNQPQHF; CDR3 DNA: TGTGCCAGCAGTTCCCCCGGGACTTCCAATCAGCCCCAGCATTTT
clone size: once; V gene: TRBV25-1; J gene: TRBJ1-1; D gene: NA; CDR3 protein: CASSDAREVTEAFF; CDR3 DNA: TGTGCCAGCAGTGACGCCAGGGAGGTTACTGAAGCTTTCTTT
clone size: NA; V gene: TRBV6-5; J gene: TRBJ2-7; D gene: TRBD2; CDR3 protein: CASTSGLAGGLEQYF; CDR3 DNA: TGTGCCAGCACCTCCGGGCTAGCGGGGGGCCTCGAGCAGTACTTC
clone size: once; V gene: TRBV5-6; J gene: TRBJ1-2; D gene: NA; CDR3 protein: CASSWAGQWLAF; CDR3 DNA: TGTGCCAGCAGCTGGGCAGGGCAATGGCTGGCCTTC
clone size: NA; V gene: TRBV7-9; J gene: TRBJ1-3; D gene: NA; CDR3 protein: CASSLSRSSGNTIYF; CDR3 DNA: TGTGCCAGCAGCTTATCACGGTCTTCTGGAAACACCATATATTTT
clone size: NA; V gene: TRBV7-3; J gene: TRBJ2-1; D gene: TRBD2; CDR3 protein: CASSSLAGAYNEQFF; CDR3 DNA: TGTGCCAGCAGCTCACTAGCGGGCGCCTACAATGAGCAGTTCTTC
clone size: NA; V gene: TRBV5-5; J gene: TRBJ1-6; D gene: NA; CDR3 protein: CASSLGPLRYNSPLHF; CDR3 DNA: TGTGCCAGCAGCCTAGGCCCTCTCCGATATAATTCACCCCTCCACTTT
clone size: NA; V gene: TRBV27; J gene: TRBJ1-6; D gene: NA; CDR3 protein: CASSLPQAGPYNSPLHF; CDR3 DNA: TGTGCCAGCAGTCTCCCCCAGGCGGGACCCTATAATTCACCCCTCCACTTT
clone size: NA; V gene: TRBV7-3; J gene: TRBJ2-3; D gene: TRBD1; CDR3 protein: CASSRQGSDTQYF; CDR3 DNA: TGTGCCAGCAGCAGACAGGGATCAGATACGCAGTATTTT
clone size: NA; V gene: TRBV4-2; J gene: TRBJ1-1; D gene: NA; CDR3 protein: CASSQEVHRPSGEAFF; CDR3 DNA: TGTGCCAGCAGCCAAGAGGTACACCGACCTTCGGGTGAAGCTTTCTTT
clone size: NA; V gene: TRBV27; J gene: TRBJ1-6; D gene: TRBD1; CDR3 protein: CASSLFPTGGSSPLHF; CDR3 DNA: TGTGCCAGCAGTTTATTCCCGACAGGGGGGAGTTCACCCCTCCACTTT
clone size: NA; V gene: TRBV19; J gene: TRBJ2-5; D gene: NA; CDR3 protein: CASRSSEGRQETQYF; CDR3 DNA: TGTGCCAGTAGGAGCTCCGAGGGTCGCCAAGAGACCCAGTACTTC
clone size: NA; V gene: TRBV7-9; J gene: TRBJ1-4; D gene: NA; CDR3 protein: CASRYPNNEKLFF; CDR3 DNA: TGTGCCAGCAGGTATCCTAATAATGAAAAACTGTTTTTT
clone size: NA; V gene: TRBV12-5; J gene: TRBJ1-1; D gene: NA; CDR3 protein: CASGFTGPMHTEAFF; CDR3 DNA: TGTGCTAGTGGTTTTACCGGTCCCATGCACACTGAAGCTTTCTTT
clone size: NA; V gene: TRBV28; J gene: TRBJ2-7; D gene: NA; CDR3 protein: CASSPPTYYEQYF; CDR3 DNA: TGTGCCAGCAGTCCCCCCACTTACTACGAGCAGTACTTC
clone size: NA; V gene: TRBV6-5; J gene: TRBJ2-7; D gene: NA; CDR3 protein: CASRTGGGNSYEQYF; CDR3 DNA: TGTGCCAGCAGAACGGGCGGGGGCAACTCCTACGAGCAGTACTTC
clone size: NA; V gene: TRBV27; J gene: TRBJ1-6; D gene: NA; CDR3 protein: CASSLGGLGYNSPLHF; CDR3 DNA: TGTGCCAGCAGTTTAGGGGGGTTGGGGTATAATTCACCCCTCCACTTT
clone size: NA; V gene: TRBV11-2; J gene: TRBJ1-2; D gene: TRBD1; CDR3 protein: CASSERQGARRNYGYTF; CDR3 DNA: TGTGCCAGCAGCGAAAGACAGGGGGCGCGAAGAAACTATGGCTACACCTTC
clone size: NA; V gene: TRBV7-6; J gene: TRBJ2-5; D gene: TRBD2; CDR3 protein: CASSFERGGTLKETQYF; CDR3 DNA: TGTGCCAGCAGCTTCGAGCGGGGGGGCACTCTGAAGGAGACCCAGTACTTC
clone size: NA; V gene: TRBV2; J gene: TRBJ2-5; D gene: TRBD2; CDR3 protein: CASTAGSGSGVLETQYF; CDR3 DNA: TGTGCCAGCACAGCCGGTTCGGGTAGCGGGGTTCTGGAGACCCAGTACTTC
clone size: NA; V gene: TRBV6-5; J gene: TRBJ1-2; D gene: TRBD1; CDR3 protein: CASSYREGTGRALSF; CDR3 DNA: TGTGCCAGCAGTTACCGCGAAGGGACAGGGAGAGCCCTTTCCTTC
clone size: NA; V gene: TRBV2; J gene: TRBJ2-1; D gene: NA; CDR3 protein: CASIGIQGSENEQFF; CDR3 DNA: TGTGCCAGCATCGGAATTCAGGGGTCTGAAAATGAGCAGTTCTTC